Presented here are 13 T cell receptor delta chains from one specimen sequenced in a study of γδ T cells in repeated Plasmodium falciparum infection. TCRdb re-called the multiplex PCR reads via CATT. Seen here are some 50,000 delta-chain clones, 1.6% observed once, and the top ten hold roughly 9.2%. Vgamma9/Vdelta2+ and Vdelta2-negative gammadelta T cells were flow-sorted from PBMC for bulk sequencing. Specimen: gamma-delta T cells from blood. The receptors derive from a pool of human donors (malaria-infected and uninfected, not separated).

This clone has more than one count but fewer than ten. The translation of this DNA and the TCRdb protein of a much larger clone differ at residue 16, probably owing to a read error; the protein shown here is translated from the DNA. The J gene is uncalled and the V gene is TRDV1; no check of the table's D call, TRDD3, against the DNA was made. The CDR3 spans 17 residues. Germline V gene data show CDR1 as TSWWSYY and CDR2 as QGS. CDR3 in amino acids: CALGEGVGGYDRDKLTF. DNA for the CDR3: TGTGCTCTTGGGGAAGGAGTAGGGGGATACGATAGAGATAAACTCACCTTT.

Concerning this clone: This likely stems from a read error, as it lies one base from a far larger clone. Other DNA sequences from this sample encode an identical CDR3 as well. The genes are TRDV1 and TRDJ1, with 7 bases lining up with TRDD3. The CDR3 is 21 residues long. CDR1 is TSWWSYY, CDR2 QGS, per germline. CDR3 loop: CALGELPNFWGSHYHTDKLIF. The CDR3 bases are TGCGCTCTTGGGGAACTACCTAATTTCTGGGGGTCCCATTATCACACCGATAAACTCATCTTT.

This clone was seen only a few times. A far larger clone is one base from this, pointing to a likely read error. Distinct nucleotide sequences in the sample also encode this CDR3. J is TRDJ1 and V is TRDV1, with 10 bases aligning to TRDD3. V dropped 6 bases and J dropped 4; count of bases not matched to a gene: 17. Germline V gene data show CDR1 as TSWWSYY and CDR2 as QGS. The CDR3 covers 18 residues. The CDR3 protein is CALGIHDHGGDTNDKLIF. DNA for the CDR3: TGTGCTCTTGGTATTCACGATCATGGGGGGGATACGAACGATAAACTCATCTTT.

This clone was seen repeatedly, ten times or more. The chain carries TRDV1 and TRDJ1; the match to TRDD3 covers 10 bases. As TCRdb names no J gene, one was assigned here on the basis of a DNA match to germline. CDR1 is TSWWSYY and CDR2 is QGS in the germline V gene. Unmatched junction bases numbered 10, after V lost 1 base and J lost 2 bases. This CDR3 spans 18 amino acids. The CDR3 DNA follows: TGTGCTCTTGGGGAACAAACTGGGGGATCCCTTCTTACCGATAAACTCATCTTT. Its translation is CALGEQTGGSLLTDKLIF.

In the case of this clone: Given a far larger clone just one base away, this is likely a sequencing read error. Other DNA sequences from this sample encode an identical CDR3 as well. This chain connects TRDV1 to TRDJ1; 12 bases fit TRDD3. Here the J gene came from matching the DNA to germline, since TCRdb omits it. V gave up 1 base and J gave up 2 bases; unmatched junction bases: 14. The CDR3 totals 20 residues. Germline CDR1 and CDR2: TSWWSYY and QGS. Here the CDR3 DNA reads TGTGCTCTTGGGGAACCCGCTCTAGCTGGGGGATACGAGGCAACCGATAAACTCATCTTT. Residues: CALGEPALAGGYEATDKLIF.

This clone has a handful of counts. The chain recombines TRDV1 with TRDJ1, with D possibly TRDD3 on 6 matching bases. Germline V gene sequence: CDR1 TSWWSYY, CDR2 QGS. Trimming stripped 3 bases from V and 3 bases from J, with 17 bases between. The CDR3 length is 16 residues. The CDR3 is CALGEPTWGFPDKLIF. The CDR3 DNA reads TGTGCTCTTGGGGAGCCGACTTGGGGATTCCCCGATAAACTCATCTTT.

In regard to this clone: It differs at one base from a far larger clone, so likely a read error. This sample also contains other DNA sequences that code for the same CDR3. The chain combines TRDV1 with TRDJ1; TRDD2 matches 9 bases. The length of the CDR3 is 18 residues. Germline loops: CDR1 TSWWSYY, CDR2 QGS. In DNA, the CDR3 is TGTGCTCTTGGGAACCTTCCTACGAAGTCTACGTACACCGATAAGCTCATCTTT. This translates into CALGNLPTKSTYTDKLIF.

Regarding this clone: The protein recorded in TCRdb matches a much larger clone and deviates from this DNA's translation at residue 21, suggesting a read error; the protein here is obtained by translating the DNA. The chain joins TRDV1 to TRDJ2, with TRDD2 identical over 7 bases. TCRdb does not report a J gene; here it was assigned by matching the DNA to germline references. From germline, CDR1 is TSWWSYY and CDR2 QGS. V lost 4 bases and J lost 6; bases outside the gene matches: 41. There are 26 residues in the CDR3. The chain's CDR3 is CALGGLALPMKLEDSPSLALAAQLFF. The CDR3 DNA reads TGTGCTCTTGGGGGACTAGCGCTTCCTATGAAGCTGGAGGATTCTCCTTCCTTAGCATTGGCAGCACAACTCTTCTTT.

Of note for this clone: A read error likely explains this, since a far larger clone differs by one base. The sample holds other DNA sequences that translate to the same CDR3. The V call is TRDV1, the J call TRDJ1, with a tentative D call TRDD2 (6 bases). The V gene's germline CDR1 is TSWWSYY and CDR2 QGS. This CDR3 has 20 residues. V dropped 0 bases and J dropped 3 bases, with 26 bases sitting between them. This CDR3 reads CALGELSYSTRDPKADKLIF. The CDR3 DNA is TGTGCTCTTGGGGAACTCTCCTACTCCACGAGGGACCCAAAGGCCGATAAACTCATCTTT.

As concerns this clone: The protein that TCRdb holds for this DNA derives from a much larger clone and differs from the translated DNA at residue 11, which likely indicates a read error; the protein shown here is translated from the DNA. V usage is TRDV1 and J usage is TRDJ1; 10 bases align to TRDD3. No J gene was available from TCRdb, and it was assigned here by a germline match of the DNA. The CDR3 is 27 residues long. Germline CDR1 reads TSWWSYY; CDR2 reads QGS. J gave up 0 bases and V 4 bases, and 38 bases lay outside the gene matches. CDR3 sequence reads: CALGAPDFLLNNWGIGGSILYTDKLIF. DNA of the CDR3: TGTGCTCTTGGGGCCCCTGACTTCCTACTGAACAACTGGGGGATCGGAGGGAGCATCTTGTACACCGATAAACTCATCTTT.

The sample holds a few counts of this clone. A far larger clone is off by one base, so a read error is likely. Distinct nucleotide sequences in the sample also encode this CDR3. The chain uses TRDV1 and TRDJ1, with TRDD3 matching over 10 bases. TCRdb does not report a J gene; here it was assigned by matching the DNA to germline references. This CDR3 is 21 amino acids long. Per germline, CDR1 TSWWSYY and CDR2 QGS. In DNA form, the CDR3 reads TGTGCCCTTGGGGAATGCCACCTAGACCGCGGGGGATACGGGTACACCGATAAACTCATCTTT. Amino acids: CALGECHLDRGGYGYTDKLIF.

As to this clone: TCRdb lists the protein of a much larger clone for this DNA, which differs at residue 15, so this is likely a read error; the protein given here is translated from the DNA itself. This chain links TRDV1 with TRDJ1, with 9 bases identical to TRDD3. The J gene, missing from TCRdb, was assigned here through DNA to germline matching. CDR3 size: 21 residues. V trimming: 5 bases; J trimming: 1 base; junction bases outside the gene matches: 23. The germline V gene has CDR1 TSWWSYY and CDR2 QGS. CDR3 residues: CALGTHYLLGDAPQRTDKLIF. As DNA, the CDR3 is TGTGCTCTTGGGACGCATTATCTGCTGGGGGATGCCCCTCAGCGCACCGATAAACTCATCTTT.

This clone was observed a handful of times. This likely traces to a read error, being one base from a far larger clone. Other DNA sequences from this sample encode an identical CDR3 as well. Here the V gene is TRDV2, but the J gene went uncalled. This CDR3 contains 16 residues. Germline CDR1 and CDR2: GEAIGNYY and EKD. The CDR3 reads CACDQCRPSKPDKLIF. CDR3 bases: TGTGCCTGTGACCAATGCCGCCCCTCCAAGCCCGATAAGCTCATCTTT.